The 5 T cell receptor beta chains in this list originate from one sample, sequenced in a study of CD8 T cells in ankylosing spondylitis. From the 5' RACE reads, TCRdb called clonotypes with MiXCR, one entry per CDR3 protein. The table records 250,000 to 300,000 distinct CDR3 sequences, 15% to 25% of them present only once. The source material was blood, either unsorted or a sorted T cell fraction (not recorded which). These receptors came from a male donor with ankylosing spondylitis or in good health (not recorded which).

This clonotype was seen many times. The chain joins TRBV29-1 to TRBJ2-4, with 8 nucleotides matching TRBD2. With V trimmed by 6 bases and J by 0 bases, 1 base remained unmatched. CDR3 length equals 13 residues. Germline lookup yields CDR1 SQVTM and CDR2 ANQGSEA. CDR3 amino acids: CSVLAGAKNIQYF. In DNA form, the CDR3 reads TGCAGCGTCCTAGCGGGAGCCAAAAACATTCAGTACTTC.

This clonotype was detected many times. J is TRBJ2-2 and V is TRBV12-3 or TRBV12-4; 10 nucleotides agree with TRBD1. After removal of 9 bases from V and 7 bases from J, the junction contained 5 bases not matched to a gene. CDR3 length: 13 amino acids. For the CDR3, the DNA is TGTGCCAGTTCAGGACAGGGGGACGGGGAGCTGTTTTTT. It specifies CASSGQGDGELFF.

This clonotype was seen many times. The J gene is TRBJ2-7, the V gene TRBV6-1, with 12 bases that match TRBD2. The J segment lost 1 base and the V segment lost 7 bases, leaving 5 bases of the junction unmatched. Germline loops: CDR1 MNHNS, CDR2 SASEGT. The CDR3 runs to 15 residues. The CDR3 DNA follows: TGTGCCAGCAAGTCAGGACTAGCGGGATCCTACGAGCAGTACGTC. Amino acid sequence: CASKSGLAGSYEQYV.

This clonotype was seen at least ten times. The chain joins TRBV20-1 to TRBJ2-7, with D hard to call. V lost 0 bases and J 5 bases, leaving 11 bases between the germline ends. The CDR3 is 13 residues long. CDR1 is DFQATT and CDR2 is SNEGSKA in the germline V gene (reference sequence). The CDR3 protein is CSARETGTNEQYV. In nucleotides, the CDR3 is TGCAGTGCTAGAGAGACCGGCACCAACGAGCAGTACGTC.

V usage is TRBV20-1 and J usage is TRBJ2-3; 9 bases are shared with TRBD2. This CDR3 region has 13 residues. Germline V gene sequence: CDR1 DFQATT, CDR2 SNEGSKA (reference sequence). The CDR3 DNA reads TGCAGCCGACTAGCGGAGAGCACAGATACGCAGTATTTT. It encodes CSRLAESTDTQYF.